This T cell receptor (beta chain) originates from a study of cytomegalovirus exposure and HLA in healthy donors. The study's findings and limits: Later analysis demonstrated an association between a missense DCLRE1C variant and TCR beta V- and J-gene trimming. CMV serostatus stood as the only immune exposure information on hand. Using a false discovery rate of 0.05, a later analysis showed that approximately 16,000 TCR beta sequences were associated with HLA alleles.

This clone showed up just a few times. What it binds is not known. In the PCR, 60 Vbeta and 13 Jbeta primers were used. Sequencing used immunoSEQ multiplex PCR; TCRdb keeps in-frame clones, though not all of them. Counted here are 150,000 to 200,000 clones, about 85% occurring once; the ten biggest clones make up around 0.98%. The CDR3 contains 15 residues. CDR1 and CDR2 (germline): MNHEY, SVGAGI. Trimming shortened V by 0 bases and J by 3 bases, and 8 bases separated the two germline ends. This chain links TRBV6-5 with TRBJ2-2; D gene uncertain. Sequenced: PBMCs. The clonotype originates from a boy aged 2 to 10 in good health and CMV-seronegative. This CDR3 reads CASSYSRSDTGELFF. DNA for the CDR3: TGTGCCAGCAGTTACTCACGGTCGGACACCGGGGAGCTGTTTTTT.